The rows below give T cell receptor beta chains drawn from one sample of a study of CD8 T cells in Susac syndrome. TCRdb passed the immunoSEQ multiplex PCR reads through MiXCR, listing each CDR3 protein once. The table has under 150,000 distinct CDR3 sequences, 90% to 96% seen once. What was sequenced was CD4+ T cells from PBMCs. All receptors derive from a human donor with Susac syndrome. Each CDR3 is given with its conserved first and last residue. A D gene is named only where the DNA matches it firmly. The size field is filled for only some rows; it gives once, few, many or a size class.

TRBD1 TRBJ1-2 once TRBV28 TGTGCCAGCCTAGGGGACAGGGGCCATGGCTACACCTTC CASLGDRGHGYTF
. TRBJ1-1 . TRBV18 TGTGCCAGCTCACCCAACAGGGTGAACGCTGAAGCTTTCTTT CASSPNRVNAEAFF
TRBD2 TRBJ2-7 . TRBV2 TGTGCCAGCATCAATCCCACCTCACCGACTAGCGGAAGCTACGAGCAGTACTTC CASINPTSPTSGSYEQYF
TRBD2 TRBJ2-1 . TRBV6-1 TGTGCCAGCAGACACCTCGTCGGGAGGGCCGGTGATGAGCAGTTCTTC CASRHLVGRAGDEQFF
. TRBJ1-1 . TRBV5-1 TGCGCCAGCAGCTCGGACGACACTATGAACACTGAAGCTTTCTTT CASSSDDTMNTEAFF
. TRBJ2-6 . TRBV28 TGTGCCAGCAGCGCAGGGGACACTGGGGCCAACGTCCTGACTTTC CASSAGDTGANVLTF
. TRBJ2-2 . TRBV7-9 TGTGCCAGCAGCTTAACTGGGGGAGTCTCTACCGGGGAGCTGTTTTTT CASSLTGGVSTGELFF
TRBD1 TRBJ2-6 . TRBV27 TGTGCCAGCAGTTTAGTTCAGGGGGCCACTGGGGCCAACGTCCTGACTTTC CASSLVQGATGANVLTF
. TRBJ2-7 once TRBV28 TGTGCCAGCAGTCCCCGCGCAGCCGAGCAGTACTTC CASSPRAAEQYF
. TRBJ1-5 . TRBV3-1 TGTGCCAGCAGCCAAGATGGGTTGGCCGGGCCCCAGCATTTT CASSQDGLAGPQHF
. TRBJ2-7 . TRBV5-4 TGTGCCAGCAGCTTGCCGGGGCTGGGCGAGCAGTACTTC CASSLPGLGEQYF
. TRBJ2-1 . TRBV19 TGTGCCAGTAAACAGGGCCCCGTGCATGAGCAGTTCTTC CASKQGPVHEQFF
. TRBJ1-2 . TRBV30 TGTGCCTGGAGTCGACCCGACAGGAACGGCTACACCTTC CAWSRPDRNGYTF
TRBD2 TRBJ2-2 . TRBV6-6 TGTGCCAGCAGTCCGGGACTAGCCGGATCCGGGGAGCTGTTTTTT CASSPGLAGSGELFF
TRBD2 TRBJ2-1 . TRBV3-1 TGTGCCAGCAGCCGGCAGCGGGGGGAAGCAGGTGAGCAGTTCTTC CASSRQRGEAGEQFF